Presented here are 31 T cell receptor beta chains from one specimen sequenced in a study of CD8 T cells in ankylosing spondylitis. TCRdb passed the 5' RACE reads through MiXCR, listing each CDR3 protein once. Among roughly 260,000 distinct CDR3 sequences listed, 20% were seen once. Specimen: blood, either unsorted or a sorted T cell fraction (not recorded which). These receptors were collected from a male donor with ankylosing spondylitis or in good health (not recorded which).

The V call is TRBV15, the J call TRBJ1-5; a possible D gene is TRBD1 (5 bases). Germline CDR1 reads LNHNV; CDR2 reads YYDKDF (reference sequence). V lost 2 bases and J lost 0, with 5 bases in between. The CDR3 sequence is 14 residues long. The CDR3 coding sequence is TGTGCCACCAGCAGAACAGGTAGCAATCAGCCCCAGCATTTT. Translated, it gives CATSRTGSNQPQHF.

In its sample, this clonotype was seen a few times. This chain connects TRBV28 to TRBJ1-2; D is possibly TRBD1 (5 bases). This CDR3 has 12 amino acids. The germline CDR1 and CDR2 sequences are MDHEN and SYDVKM. The V and J ends lost 7 bases and 8 bases respectively, with 14 bases between them. The CDR3 region is CASNGAGEGYTF. CDR3 DNA sequence: TGTGCCAGCAATGGGGCAGGAGAAGGCTACACCTTC.

The chain carries TRBV5-1 and TRBJ2-2; D is ambiguous. This CDR3 contains 15 residues. The V gene's germline CDR1 is SGHRS and CDR2 YFSETQ. Trimming cost V 5 bases and J 0 bases, with 11 bases left between them. The DNA of the CDR3 is TGCGCCAGCAGACTGACAAATGCGAACACCGGGGAGCTGTTTTTT. This sequence encodes CASRLTNANTGELFF.

CDR3 in DNA: TGCGCCAGCGCCTACGACGGGCGAGCGGGGAACACCGGGGAGCTGTTTTTT. It encodes CASAYDGRAGNTGELFF. This chain joins TRBV5-1 and TRBJ2-2, with D tentatively TRBD2 (6 bases). Trimming stripped 7 bases from V and 1 base from J, with 20 bases between. Germline V gene lookup returns CDR1 SGHRS and CDR2 YFSETQ. This CDR3 has 17 amino acids.

This chain's CDR3 is CASSGGLGDTQYF. Here the CDR3 DNA reads TGTGCCAGCAGCGGGGGGCTCGGTGATACGCAGTATTTT. The chain employs TRBV7-9 and TRBJ2-3, with D possibly being TRBD1 or TRBD2 (6 bases each). Germline V gene data show CDR1 as SEHNR and CDR2 as FQNEAQ (reference sequence). The CDR3 extends over 13 amino acids. V lost 5 bases to trimming and J lost 6 bases, with 12 bases between them.

The gene calls are TRBV21-1 and TRBJ2-3; TRBD1 is the table's D call and was not checked against the DNA. TRBV21-1 is listed as a pseudogene. This CDR3 spans 17 amino acids. Here the CDR3 DNA reads TGTGCCAGCAGCAAATTTTACCGGGACCACTGCACAGATACGCAGTATTTT. Protein product: CASSKFYRDHCTDTQYF.

At least ten counts were recorded for this clonotype. This chain links TRBV4-1 with TRBJ2-1; D is undetermined. Germline assignment: CDR1 MGHRA and CDR2 YSYEKL. This CDR3 is 14 amino acids long. The V and J ends lost 1 base and 5 bases respectively, with 9 bases between them. The CDR3 here is CASSQASLDNEQFF. Written as DNA, the CDR3 is TGCGCCAGCAGCCAAGCGAGTCTTGACAATGAGCAGTTCTTC.

This clonotype was recorded many times. This chain links TRBV20-1 with TRBJ2-7, with D perhaps matching TRBD2 (7 bases). Germline CDR1 is DFQATT and CDR2 is SNEGSKA (reference sequence). The length of the CDR3 is 15 residues. V dropped 4 bases and J dropped 5 bases, with 21 bases sitting between them. The CDR3 nucleotides are TGCAGTGCTATTGATGTGACAGGACTAGTTGACGAGCAGTACGTC. Its translation: CSAIDVTGLVDEQYV.

Concerning this clonotype itself: This may stem from a read error, because a much larger clone lies one nucleotide away. The chain joins TRBV10-3 to TRBJ1-1; 7 nucleotides match TRBD1. Germline loops: CDR1 ENHRY, CDR2 SYGVKD. There are 13 residues in the CDR3. CDR3 coding DNA: TGTGTCATCAGCCTACAGGGGACCACTGAAGCTTTCTTT. The encoded protein is CVISLQGTTEAFF.

V gene TRBV5-1 combines with J gene TRBJ1-1; D uncertain. The CDR3 is 13 residues long. Germline lookup yields CDR1 SGHRS and CDR2 YFSETQ. Trimming stripped 4 bases from V and 5 bases from J, with 12 bases between. CDR3 sequence reads: CASSTKLGTEAFF. CDR3 DNA: TGCGCCAGCAGCACCAAACTGGGAACTGAAGCTTTCTTT.

The chain links TRBV5-4 to TRBJ2-1; 9 bases are a match to TRBD2. Trimming at V came to 0 bases and at J to 6 bases, leaving 4 bases not matched to a gene. The CDR3 totals 15 residues. Germline-derived CDR1 and CDR2 are SGHNT and YYREEE (reference sequence). The CDR3 here is CASSLVLAGFNEQFF. As DNA, the CDR3 is TGTGCCAGCAGCTTGGTCCTAGCGGGATTCAATGAGCAGTTCTTC. Using reference TRBV5-4 and TRBJ2-1 for the parts outside the CDR3, the full variable domain is ETGVTQSPTHLIKTRGQQVTLRCSSQSGHNTVSWYQQALGQGPQFIFQYYREEENGRGNFPPRFSGLQFPNYSSELNVNALELDDSALYLCASSLVLAGFNEQFFGPGTRLTVL.

At least ten counts were recorded for this clonotype. V gene TRBV20-1 combines with J gene TRBJ2-4; D ambiguous. CDR1 and CDR2 (germline): DFQATT, SNEGSKA (reference sequence). The CDR3 is made up of 11 amino acids. With 7 bases removed from V and 6 bases from J, the gap between germline ends came to 10 bases. CDR3 bases: TGCAGTGAGTCGGTGGGAAACATTCAGTACTTC. Translation: CSESVGNIQYF.

This sequence joins TRBV2 and TRBJ2-3; either TRBD1 or TRBD2 may fit D (5 bases each). This CDR3 has 14 amino acids. Germline values: CDR1 SNHLY, CDR2 FYNNEI. Between the trimmed V and J ends, which lost 3 bases and 4 bases, there was a span of 11 bases. CDR3 region: CASSEGRQADTQYF. DNA for the CDR3: TGTGCCAGCAGTGAGGGACGGCAGGCAGATACGCAGTATTTT.

The chain carries TRBV28 and TRBJ2-3, with D hard to call. Trimming removed 1 base at V and 4 bases at J, with 12 bases between. Germline CDR1 and CDR2: MDHEN and SYDVKM. The CDR3 totals 15 residues. CDR3 region: CASSLLAVAADTQYF. The CDR3 DNA sequence: TGTGCCAGCAGTTTATTAGCCGTTGCGGCAGATACGCAGTATTTT.

V and J are TRBV5-1 and TRBJ2-1; possibly TRBD2 for D (6 bases). CDR3 length: 15 amino acids. The germline CDR1 and CDR2 sequences are SGHRS and YFSETQ. The V end lost 5 bases, the J end lost 7 bases, and 19 bases lay between the germline ends. CDR3 protein: CASRPAGTAGNEQFF. Here the CDR3 DNA reads TGCGCCAGCAGGCCTGCCGGGACCGCGGGGAATGAGCAGTTCTTC.

This chain uses TRBV6-1 with TRBJ2-3; maybe TRBD2 (6 bases). This CDR3 region has 14 residues. V was trimmed by 6 bases and J by 10 bases, leaving 20 bases between them. Germline V gives CDR1 MNHNS, CDR2 SASEGT. CDR3 nucleotide sequence: TGTGCCAGCAGAACGGGACTCAACGGGGTGGCGCAGTATTTT. Translated, it gives CASRTGLNGVAQYF.

This clonotype was detected a few times. The chain recombines TRBV20-1 with TRBJ2-7, with 11 bases aligning to TRBD2. This CDR3 contains 15 residues. Germline V gives CDR1 DFQATT, CDR2 SNEGSKA (reference sequence). The trim removed 1 base at V and 3 bases at J, leaving 5 bases unmatched. This CDR3 is CSARGGTSGLYEQYV. The DNA of the CDR3 is TGCAGTGCTAGAGGAGGGACTAGCGGCCTCTACGAGCAGTACGTC.

In regard to this clonotype: A much larger clone lies a single base off, so this may be a read error. The rearrangement joins TRBV9 to TRBJ2-1; D is uncertain. Germline V gene lookup returns CDR1 SGDLS and CDR2 YYNGEE. The CDR3 is made up of 11 amino acids. CDR3 nucleotide sequence: TGTACCAGCAGCGCAGACAATGAGCAGTTCTTC. The encoded protein is CTSSADNEQFF.

This clonotype occurred a few times. The V gene is TRBV29-1, the J gene TRBJ2-3; D tentatively fits TRBD1 or TRBD2 (5 bases each). This CDR3 has 14 residues. Germline V gene sequence: CDR1 SQVTM, CDR2 ANQGSEA. V was trimmed by 6 bases and J by 2 bases, leaving 15 bases between them. CDR3 protein: CSVRGAGNTDTQYF. As DNA, the CDR3 is TGCAGCGTCCGAGGGGCAGGGAACACAGATACGCAGTATTTT.

V gene TRBV12-3 or TRBV12-4 combines with J gene TRBJ2-1, with a possible D match to TRBD1 (5 bases). This CDR3 has 15 residues. V gave up 1 base and J gave up 9 bases, with 16 bases separating them. As DNA, the CDR3 is TGTGCCAGCAGTTTAGTGGGGCGGCACCTACGTGAGCAGTTCTTC. Protein: CASSLVGRHLREQFF.

This clonotype was seen at least ten times. J is TRBJ2-4 and V is TRBV7-8; 7 bases map to TRBD1. V trimming: 4 bases; J trimming: 1 base; junction bases outside the gene matches: 4. CDR1 and CDR2 from the germline V gene are SGHVS and FQNEAQ. This CDR3 spans 15 amino acids. As DNA, the CDR3 is TGTGCCAGCAGCTACGGGACAGCGGCCAAAAACATTCAGTACTTC. Encoded protein: CASSYGTAAKNIQYF.

The V and J genes are TRBV11-2 and TRBJ2-2, with D tentatively TRBD2 (6 bases). The CDR3 sequence is 16 residues long. Germline CDR1 is SGHAT and CDR2 is FQNNGV. Trimming took off 2 bases at V and 3 bases at J, with 13 bases between the two ends. The CDR3: CASSLIGGDHTGELFF. DNA for the CDR3: TGTGCCAGCAGCTTAATCGGCGGGGATCACACCGGGGAGCTGTTTTTT.

V gene TRBV20-1 combines with J gene TRBJ2-4, with 7 bases identical to TRBD2. V lost 5 bases, J lost 4 bases, and 11 bases stayed unmatched. Germline loops: CDR1 DFQATT, CDR2 SNEGSKA (reference sequence). CDR3 length equals 15 residues. The CDR3 DNA sequence: TGCAGTGCTCCCCTGGTTAGCGGGCTGAAAAACATTCAGTACTTC. As protein: CSAPLVSGLKNIQYF.

The chain couples TRBV24-1 to TRBJ2-5, with D perhaps TRBD2 (5 bases). The germline V gene encodes CDR1 KGHDR and CDR2 SFDVKD. The CDR3 runs 15 residues. With 1 base removed from V and 2 bases from J, the gap between germline ends came to 10 bases. The CDR3 bases are TGTGCCACCAGTGATTTCCCTCAGCGGCAAGAGACCCAGTACTTC. Residues: CATSDFPQRQETQYF.

The chain couples TRBV12-3 or TRBV12-4 to TRBJ2-1; tentative D call: TRBD1 (6 bases). The V and J ends lost 5 bases and 4 bases respectively, with 12 bases between them. The CDR3 spans 14 residues. The CDR3 nucleotides are TGTGCCAGCAGTCTTGGGACAAATTACAATGAGCAGTTCTTC. This sequence encodes CASSLGTNYNEQFF.

The V gene is TRBV7-2, the J gene TRBJ1-3; D not certain. This CDR3 region has 15 residues. V was clipped by 5 bases and J by 2 bases, with 13 bases between them. Germline CDR1 SGHTA, CDR2 FQGNSA. In nucleotides, the CDR3 is TGTGCCAGCAGCCGTGAGAGCGGGGCTGGAAACACCATATATTTT. As protein: CASSRESGAGNTIYF.

The V call is TRBV5-1, the J call TRBJ2-3; weak D call: TRBD2 (6 bases). Trimming took off 1 base at V and 0 bases at J, with 21 bases between the two ends. Germline CDR1 and CDR2: SGHRS and YFSETQ. The CDR3 has 19 residues. The CDR3 sequence: CASSLTGSSGYTSTDTQYF. The DNA for the CDR3 is TGCGCCAGCAGCTTGACTGGTAGTAGCGGATACACTAGCACAGATACGCAGTATTTT.

The rearrangement joins TRBV7-9 to TRBJ2-5; TRBD1 is a possible D gene (6 bases). The germline gives CDR1 SEHNR, CDR2 FQNEAQ (reference sequence). The germline V and J ends were trimmed by 7 bases and 5 bases, with 11 bases remaining between them. The CDR3 spans 12 residues. Written as DNA, the CDR3 is TGTGCCAGCACCTCAGGGGACGAGACCCAGTACTTC. This sequence encodes CASTSGDETQYF.

The genes are TRBV28 and TRBJ2-1, with a tentative D call TRBD1 (7 bases). This CDR3 region has 16 residues. V was shortened by 6 bases and J by 7 bases, with 22 bases between the two germline ends. Germline V gives CDR1 MDHEN, CDR2 SYDVKM. CDR3 in DNA: TGTGCCAGCAGCCAGCAGGGGGGCCGGCGAGGGAATGAGCAGTTCTTC. Its translation: CASSQQGGRRGNEQFF.

This clonotype has at least ten counts. The CDR3 loop reads CASSLYGSNQPQHF. In nucleotides, the CDR3 is TGTGCCAGCAGTTTATACGGTAGCAATCAGCCCCAGCATTTT. The genes are TRBV12-3 or TRBV12-4 and TRBJ1-5; the D is unclear. This CDR3 contains 14 residues. Between the trimmed V and J ends, which lost 2 bases and 0 bases, there was a span of 5 bases.

The gene calls are TRBV5-1 and TRBJ2-7, with D maybe TRBD1 (6 bases). Per germline, CDR1 SGHRS and CDR2 YFSETQ. CDR3 length: 16 amino acids. V was cut by 1 base and J by 3 bases, with 17 bases left in between. CDR3 sequence reads: CASSLSPRDNIYEQYV. CDR3 in DNA: TGCGCCAGCAGCTTGTCCCCCCGGGACAATATCTACGAGCAGTACGTC.